A selection of T cell receptor beta chains follows, all from one sample in a study of T cell repertoires in cytomegalovirus infection. Each CDR3 protein gets one entry after TCRdb re-called the reads with MiXCR. This table has more than 500,000 distinct CDR3 sequences, about 15% appearing once. What was sequenced was CD8+ T cells from PBMCs. These TCRs come from a human donor in good health (CMV status not recorded). Some clones in this sample may be carry-over from other donors' samples. Both conserved end residues are part of each CDR3. D genes are given only for firm matches. Clone size, where shown, is once, few, many, or a class for clones that have expanded.

size	V	D	J	CDR3	DNA
many	TRBV7-9	TRBD1	TRBJ2-1	CASSFPTGDNEQFF	TGTGCCAGCAGCTTCCCAACAGGGGACAATGAGCAGTTCTTC
.	TRBV5-1	.	TRBJ1-1	CASSYYRDEAFF	TGCGCCAGCAGCTACTACCGAGATGAAGCTTTCTTT
many	TRBV7-9	TRBD1	TRBJ2-2	CASSPPGQSAGELFF	TGTGCCAGCAGCCCCCCGGGACAGAGCGCCGGGGAGCTGTTTTTT
few	TRBV20-1	TRBD2	TRBJ2-7	CSARDREGLYEQYF	TGCAGTGCTAGAGATCGGGAGGGTCTCTACGAGCAGTACTTC
few	TRBV12-3/TRBV12-4	TRBD1	TRBJ1-2	CASSPGQGVPNYGYTF	TGTGCCAGCAGCCCGGGACAGGGAGTCCCTAACTATGGCTACACCTTC
.	TRBV5-6	TRBD1	TRBJ2-7	CASSLGFRTGKNEQYF	TGTGCCAGCAGCTTGGGGTTCAGGACAGGGAAGAACGAGCAGTACTTC
many	TRBV12-5	.	TRBJ2-1	CASGLRLGGVKGEQFF	TGTGCTAGTGGTTTGAGACTCGGTGGGGTGAAGGGCGAGCAGTTCTTC
few	TRBV10-3	.	TRBJ2-2	CAISESANTGELFF	TGTGCCATCAGTGAGTCAGCGAACACCGGGGAGCTGTTTTTT
many	TRBV5-4	TRBD2	TRBJ2-1	CASSFLADDNEQFF	TGTGCCAGCAGCTTTCTAGCGGATGACAATGAGCAGTTCTTC
many	TRBV12-3/TRBV12-4	.	TRBJ1-1	CASSYFWGSEAFF	TGTGCCAGCAGTTACTTTTGGGGCTCTGAAGCTTTCTTT
many	TRBV7-6	.	TRBJ1-3	CASSFPRESGNTIYF	TGTGCCAGCAGCTTCCCCAGGGAGTCCGGAAACACCATATATTTT
many	TRBV7-9	TRBD1	TRBJ2-2	CASSPRTGDTGELFF	TGTGCCAGCAGCCCCCGGACAGGGGACACCGGGGAGCTGTTTTTT
many	TRBV7-2	TRBD1	TRBJ2-5	CASRGQGSQETQYF	TGTGCCAGCCGCGGACAGGGCTCGCAAGAGACCCAGTACTTC
.	TRBV25-1	.	TRBJ2-1	CASSDRGPYNEQFF	TGTGCCAGCAGTGACCGGGGGCCCTACAATGAGCAGTTCTTC
many	TRBV7-8	TRBD2	TRBJ2-1	CASSLVGLAGGLYNEQFF	TGTGCCAGCAGCTTAGTGGGACTAGCGGGAGGGCTGTACAATGAGCAGTTCTTC
few	TRBV11-2	.	TRBJ1-3	CASSLWGDRNTIYF	TGTGCCAGCAGCTTATGGGGCGACAGAAACACCATATATTTT
many	TRBV2	.	TRBJ2-7	CANRVTVYEQYF	TGTGCCAACAGGGTTACTGTCTACGAGCAGTACTTC
.	TRBV20-1	.	TRBJ2-7	CSARDGSVYEQYF	TGCAGTGCTAGAGACGGGTCGGTCTACGAGCAGTACTTC
.	TRBV11-2	.	TRBJ1-5	CASSLGVTNQPQHF	TGTGCCAGCAGCTTAGGTGTGACTAATCAGCCCCAGCATTTT
many	TRBV7-8	.	TRBJ1-4	CASSLDRTNEKLFF	TGTGCCAGCAGTCTCGACAGGACTAATGAAAAACTGTTTTTT
few	TRBV3-1	.	TRBJ2-5	CASSHGGLGQWREYF	TGTGCCAGCAGCCACGGGGGACTGGGCCAATGGCGGGAGTACTTC
few	TRBV6-2/TRBV6-3	.	TRBJ2-5	CATLGGARRETQYF	TGTGCCACCTTGGGGGGGGCCCGGAGGGAGACCCAGTACTTC